This T cell receptor beta chain derives from a study of early T cells in non-severe SARS-CoV-2 infection. TCRdb redid the calling of the 5' RACE reads with MiXCR, one entry per CDR3 protein. The data show around 80,000 distinct CDR3 sequences, over 9% seen once. The origin of this receptor is an adult who was a healthcare worker with PCR-confirmed SARS-CoV-2 infection or an uninfected control (not recorded which). The sample was whole blood, taken at baseline.

In DNA, the CDR3 is TGTGCCAGTAGTCTACTTACCGACACAGATACGCAGTATTTT. It encodes CASSLLTDTDTQYF. V gene TRBV19 combines with J gene TRBJ2-3; no clear D gene. The germline V gene encodes CDR1 LNHDA and CDR2 SQIVND (reference sequence). The CDR3 sequence is 14 residues long. Trimming removed 5 bases at V and 2 bases at J, with 11 bases between.